This T cell receptor (beta chain) stems from a study of blood T cells in healthy people across ages. Findings and limits, study-wide: In these data, TCR beta diversity tracked strongly with naive T cell percentage.

The use of a sample-barcoded 5' primer and a J-beta primer mix characterized a second PCR of about 7 to 12 cycles. TCRdb fed the 5' RACE reads into MiXCR, producing one record per CDR3 protein. This table has about 1.4 million distinct CDR3 sequences, approximately 59% appearing once. After removal of 3 bases from V and 2 bases from J, the junction contained 15 bases not matched to a gene. The CDR3 has 18 amino acids. Germline loops: CDR1 MGHRA, CDR2 YSYEKL. Healthy Caucasian individuals from Russia aged about 6 to 90 were enrolled as donors. Per-sample yields of isolated PBMCs were at least 6 million. Turning to this clonotype: Its antigen remains unidentified.

This chain connects TRBV4-1 to TRBJ2-5, with 7 positions matching TRBD2. The sequence derives from a man aged 18 to 35 in good health. The sample consisted of blood. CDR3 in DNA: TGCGCCAGCAGCCATCGCCAAGGATTGTCGGGGGGACAAGAGACCCAGTACTTC. Protein sequence: CASSHRQGLSGGQETQYF.